This TCR beta chain was observed in a study of cytomegalovirus exposure and HLA in healthy donors. Whole-study findings and limits: Association with HLA alleles at 0.05 false discovery rate was found for 16,951 TCR beta sequences in a later analysis.

Per the germline V gene, CDR1 is SGHKS and CDR2 is YYEKEE (reference sequence). The CDR3 sequence is 15 residues long. V was shortened by 3 bases and J by 1 base, with 14 bases between the two germline ends. A multiplex PCR was run with 60 Vbeta primers and 13 Jbeta primers. Data came from immunoSEQ multiplex PCR; TCRdb stores just in-frame clones and leaves some out. Among 150,000 to 200,000 clones, about 88% were seen once, and the ten largest hold about 1.7%. Donors counted as nominally healthy when sampled, yet unrecorded immune exposures were likely. Concerning this clone: The antigen remains undetermined.

The sample was PBMCs. This sequence originates from a woman younger than 30 in good health and CMV-seronegative. The chain recombines TRBV5-5 with TRBJ2-7; TRBD2 might be the D (6 bases). The CDR3 DNA follows: TGTGCCAGCAGCTGGGACTCTAGGGGTTCCTACGAGCAGTACTTC. This gives the protein CASSWDSRGSYEQYF.